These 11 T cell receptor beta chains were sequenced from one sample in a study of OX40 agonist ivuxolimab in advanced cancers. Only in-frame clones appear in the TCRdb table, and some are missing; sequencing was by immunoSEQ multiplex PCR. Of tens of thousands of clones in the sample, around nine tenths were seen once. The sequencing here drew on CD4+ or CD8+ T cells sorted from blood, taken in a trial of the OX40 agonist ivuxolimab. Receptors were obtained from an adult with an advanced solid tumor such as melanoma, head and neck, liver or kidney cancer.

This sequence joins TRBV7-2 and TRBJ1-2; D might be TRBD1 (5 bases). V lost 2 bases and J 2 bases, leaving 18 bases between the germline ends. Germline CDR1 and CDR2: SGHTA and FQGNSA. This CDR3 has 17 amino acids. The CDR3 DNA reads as TGTGCCAGCAGCTTACCTAAAGGGACCGACGGGAACTATGGCTACACCTTC. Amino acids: CASSLPKGTDGNYGYTF. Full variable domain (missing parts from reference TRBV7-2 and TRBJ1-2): GAGVSQSPSNKVTEKGKDVELRCDPISGHTALYWYRQSLGQGLEFLIYFQGNSAPDKSGLPSDRFSAERTGGSVSTLTIQRTQQEDSAVYLCASSLPKGTDGNYGYTFGSGTRLTVV.

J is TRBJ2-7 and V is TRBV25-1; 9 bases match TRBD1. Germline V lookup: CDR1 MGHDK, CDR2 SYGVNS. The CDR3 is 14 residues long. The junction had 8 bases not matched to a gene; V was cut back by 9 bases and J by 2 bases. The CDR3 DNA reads TGTGCCAGTGCCAGACAGGGGGAGACCTACGAGCAGTACTTC. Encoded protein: CASARQGETYEQYF.

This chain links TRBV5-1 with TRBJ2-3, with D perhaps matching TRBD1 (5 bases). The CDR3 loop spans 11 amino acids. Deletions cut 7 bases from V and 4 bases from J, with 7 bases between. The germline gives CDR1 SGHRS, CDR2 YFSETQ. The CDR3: CASLGADTQYF. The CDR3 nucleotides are TGCGCCAGCTTAGGGGCAGATACGCAGTATTTT.

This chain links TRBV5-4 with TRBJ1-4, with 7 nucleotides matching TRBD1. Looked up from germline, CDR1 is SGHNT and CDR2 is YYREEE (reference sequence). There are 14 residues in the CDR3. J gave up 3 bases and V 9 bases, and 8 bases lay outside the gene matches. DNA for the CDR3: TGTGCCACCACACCCCAGGGGGCTAATGAAAAACTGTTTTTT. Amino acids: CATTPQGANEKLFF.

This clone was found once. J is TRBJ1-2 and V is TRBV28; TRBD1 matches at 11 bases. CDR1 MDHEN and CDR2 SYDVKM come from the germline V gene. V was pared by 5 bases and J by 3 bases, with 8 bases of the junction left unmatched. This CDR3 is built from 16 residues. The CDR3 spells CASSPNGQGAHYGYTF. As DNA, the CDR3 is TGTGCCAGCAGTCCTAATGGACAGGGGGCCCACTATGGCTACACCTTC.

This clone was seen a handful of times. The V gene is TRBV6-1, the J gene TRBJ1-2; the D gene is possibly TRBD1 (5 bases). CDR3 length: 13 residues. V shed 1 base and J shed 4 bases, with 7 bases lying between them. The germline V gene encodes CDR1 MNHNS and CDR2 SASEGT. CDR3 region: CASSEEGTYGYTF. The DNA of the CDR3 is TGTGCCAGCAGTGAAGAGGGGACCTATGGCTACACCTTC.

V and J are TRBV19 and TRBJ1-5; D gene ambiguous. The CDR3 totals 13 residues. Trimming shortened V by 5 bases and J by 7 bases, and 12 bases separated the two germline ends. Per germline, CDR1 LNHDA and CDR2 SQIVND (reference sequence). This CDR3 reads CASSWASGQPQHF. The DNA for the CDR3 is TGTGCCAGTAGTTGGGCCTCCGGGCAGCCCCAGCATTTT. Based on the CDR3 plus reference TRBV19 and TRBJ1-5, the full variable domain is DGGITQSPKYLFRKEGQNVTLSCEQNLNHDAMYWYRQDPGQGLRLIYYSQIVNDFQKGDIAEGYSVSREKKESFPLTVTSAQKNPTAFYLCASSWASGQPQHFGDGTRLSIL.

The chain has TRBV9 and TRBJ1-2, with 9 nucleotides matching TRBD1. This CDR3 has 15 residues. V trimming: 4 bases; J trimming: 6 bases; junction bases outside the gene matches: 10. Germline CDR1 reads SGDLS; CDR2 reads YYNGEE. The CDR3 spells CASSTRGQGTDGYTF. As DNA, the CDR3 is TGTGCCAGCAGCACCCGCGGACAGGGGACGGATGGCTACACCTTC.

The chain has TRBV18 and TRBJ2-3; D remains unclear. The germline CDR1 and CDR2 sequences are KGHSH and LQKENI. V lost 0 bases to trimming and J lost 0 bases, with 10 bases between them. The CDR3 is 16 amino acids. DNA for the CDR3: TGTGCCAGCTCACCACCTGGGATAACTAGCACAGATACGCAGTATTTT. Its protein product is CASSPPGITSTDTQYF.

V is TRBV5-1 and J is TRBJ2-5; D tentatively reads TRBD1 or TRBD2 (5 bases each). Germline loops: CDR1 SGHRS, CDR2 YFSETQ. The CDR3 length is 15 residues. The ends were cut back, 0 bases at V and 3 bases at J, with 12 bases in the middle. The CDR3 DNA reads TGCGCCAGCAGCTTGGCCGGGACGGGCGAAGAGACCCAGTACTTC. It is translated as CASSLAGTGEETQYF. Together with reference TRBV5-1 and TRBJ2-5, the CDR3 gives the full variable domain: KAGVTQTPRYLIKTRGQQVTLSCSPISGHRSVSWYQQTPGQGLQFLFEYFSETQRNKGNFPGRFSGRQFSNSRSEMNVSTLELGDSALYLCASSLAGTGEETQYFGPGTRLLVL.

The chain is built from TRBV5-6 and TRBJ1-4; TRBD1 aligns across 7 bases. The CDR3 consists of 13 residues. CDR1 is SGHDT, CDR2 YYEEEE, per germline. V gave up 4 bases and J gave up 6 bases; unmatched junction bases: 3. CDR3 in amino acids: CASSRDSHEKLFF. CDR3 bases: TGTGCCAGCAGCCGGGACAGTCATGAAAAACTGTTTTTT.